What follows describes a single T cell receptor (beta chain). Its antigen remains unidentified. One junction end does not reproduce the germline sequence, and a read error may be involved. Germline values: CDR1 MNHEY, CDR2 SMNVEV (reference sequence). CDR3 length equals 13 residues. Individuals with ophthalmopathy presented a Clinical Activity Score of at least 3, a NOSPECS grade of at least 4 and a duration under 3 months. Diagnoses were established using clinical symptoms, serum thyroxine and TRAb, thyroid ultrasound and orbital computed tomography. The sample belongs to a study of T cells in Graves' hyperthyroidism and ophthalmopathy. Overall study context: Sampling of peripheral blood happened at initial diagnosis, prior to any treatment.

Study observations and caveats: Before onset, ophthalmopathy was predicted by the model a median 6.5 months earlier.

Amplification yielded TCR beta CDR3 regions, with RNA transcripts as the source. HTBI primers were employed in a first-round RT-PCR of the TCR CDR3. TCRdb analysed the multiplex PCR reads with MiXCR anew, one entry per CDR3 protein. The sample yields approximately 600,000 distinct CDR3 sequences, 11% to 15% seen once. This TCR derives from a woman aged 18-29 years with Graves' ophthalmopathy. Sequenced input: blood. The V call is TRBV27, the J call TRBJ1-1; tentative D call: TRBD1 (6 bases). CDR3 residues: CPSSWGQNTEAFF. CDR3 DNA sequence: TGTCCCAGCAGTTGGGGACAGAACACTGAAGCTTTCTTT.